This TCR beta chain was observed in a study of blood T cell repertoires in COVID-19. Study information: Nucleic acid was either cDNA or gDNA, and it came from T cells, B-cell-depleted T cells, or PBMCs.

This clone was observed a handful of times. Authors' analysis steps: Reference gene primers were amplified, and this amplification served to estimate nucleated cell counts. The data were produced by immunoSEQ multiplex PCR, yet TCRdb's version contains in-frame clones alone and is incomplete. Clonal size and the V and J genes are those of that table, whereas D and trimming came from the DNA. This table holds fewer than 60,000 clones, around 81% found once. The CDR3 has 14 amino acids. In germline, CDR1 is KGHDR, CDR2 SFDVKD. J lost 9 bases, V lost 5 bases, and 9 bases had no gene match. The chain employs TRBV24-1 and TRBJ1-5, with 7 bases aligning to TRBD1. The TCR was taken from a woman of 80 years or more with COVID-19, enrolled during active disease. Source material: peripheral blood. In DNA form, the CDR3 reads TGTGCCACCAGTGGGGGGACAGTCACCAGGCCCCAGCATTTT. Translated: CATSGGTVTRPQHF.